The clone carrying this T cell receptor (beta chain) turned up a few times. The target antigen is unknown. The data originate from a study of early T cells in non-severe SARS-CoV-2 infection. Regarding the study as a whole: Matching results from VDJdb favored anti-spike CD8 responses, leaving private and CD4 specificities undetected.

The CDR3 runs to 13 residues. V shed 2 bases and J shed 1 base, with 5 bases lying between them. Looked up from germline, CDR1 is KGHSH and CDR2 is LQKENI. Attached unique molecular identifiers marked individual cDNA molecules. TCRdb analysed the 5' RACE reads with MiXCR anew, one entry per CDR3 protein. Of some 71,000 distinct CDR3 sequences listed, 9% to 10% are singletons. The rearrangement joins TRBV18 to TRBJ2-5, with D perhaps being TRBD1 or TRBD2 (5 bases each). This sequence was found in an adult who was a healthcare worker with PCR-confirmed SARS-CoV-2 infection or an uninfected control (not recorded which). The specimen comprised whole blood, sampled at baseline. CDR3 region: CASSPGTQETQYF. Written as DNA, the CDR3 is TGTGCCAGCTCACCAGGGACCCAAGAGACCCAGTACTTC.